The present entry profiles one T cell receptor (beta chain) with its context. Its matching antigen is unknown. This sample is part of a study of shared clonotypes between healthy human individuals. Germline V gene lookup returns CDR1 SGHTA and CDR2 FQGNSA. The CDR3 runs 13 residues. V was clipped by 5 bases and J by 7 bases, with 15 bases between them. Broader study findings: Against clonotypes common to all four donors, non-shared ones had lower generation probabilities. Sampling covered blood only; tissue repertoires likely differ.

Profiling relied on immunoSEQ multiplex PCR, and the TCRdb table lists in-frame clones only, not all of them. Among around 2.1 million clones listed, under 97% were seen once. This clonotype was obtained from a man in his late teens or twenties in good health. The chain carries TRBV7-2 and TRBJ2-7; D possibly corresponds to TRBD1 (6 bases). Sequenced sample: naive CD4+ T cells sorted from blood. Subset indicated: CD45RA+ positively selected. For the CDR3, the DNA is TGTGCCAGCAGCCCCGGGACACCGCGGGAGCAGTACTTC. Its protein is CASSPGTPREQYF.